This TCR beta chain was sequenced during a study of CD8+CD57+ T cells in acquired aplastic anemia. Study-wide background: Sorting CD4+ and CD8+ cells gave DNA averaging about 3.3 ug. Whole-study findings and limits: Patients did not significantly differ from controls in CD8+ Simpson's diversity.

Only patients with CD8+CD57+ cell expansion on flow cytometry were chosen for sequencing. Each of the patients presented with severe acquired aplastic anemia. Patients were treatment-naive when blood was sampled. The use of genomic DNA as template underpinned the TCR beta VDJ and CDR3 profiling. TCRdb re-analysed the reads in MiXCR, keeping a single row per CDR3 protein. The sample lists roughly 98,000 distinct CDR3 sequences, around 70% occurring once. This clonotype was observed a handful of times. Its antigen is not identified. The CDR3 spans 10 residues. The V end lost 6 bases, the J end lost 0 bases, and 2 bases lay between the germline ends. Germline-derived CDR1 and CDR2 are DFQATT and SNEGSKA (reference sequence).

The receptor's source is a human donor with aplastic anemia. The chain carries TRBV20-1 and TRBJ1-1; D unclear. Sequenced sample: sorted CD4+, CD8+, or CD8+CD57+ T cells (not recorded which) from PBMCs. The chain's CDR3 is CSALNTEAFF. The CDR3 nucleotides are TGCAGTGCACTGAACACTGAAGCTTTCTTT.